This T cell receptor beta chain was identified in a study of T cell changes during pregnancy in multiple sclerosis. The CDR3 runs to 12 residues. Germline CDR1 is SGHRS and CDR2 is YFSETQ. The ends were cut back, 2 bases at V and 5 bases at J, with 7 bases in the middle. Profiled with immunoSEQ multiplex PCR; TCRdb holds only in-frame clones, not every one. The sample consists of 48,000 or so clones, around 90% of them appearing once. V usage is TRBV5-1 and J usage is TRBJ1-1, with unresolved D. The material was CD4+ T cells from peripheral blood mononuclear cells, obtained in the second trimester of pregnancy. The TCR sequence derives from a female donor with multiple sclerosis, enrolled in a pregnancy study. The chain's CDR3 is CASSLGDTEAFF. As DNA, the CDR3 is TGCGCCAGCAGCTTAGGAGATACTGAAGCTTTCTTT.